These T cell receptor beta chains were read from a single sample in a study of control samples from healthy donors and cancer patients. Sequenced by immunoSEQ multiplex PCR; TCRdb stores in-frame clones only, minus some. The sample yields tens of thousands of clones, about 90% seen once. The sequenced sample was PBMCs. These receptors were collected from a woman aged 55-69 years with head and neck cancer. Both conserved end residues are part of each CDR3. D genes are given only for firm matches. Some rows mark clone size as missing; the rest say once, few, many or name a class of expanded clone.

J,V,size,D,CDR3,DNA
TRBJ1-6,TRBV18,once,NA,CASSPRSRTDGSPLHF,TGTGCCAGCTCACCCCGCTCCCGGACAGACGGTTCACCCCTCCACTTT
TRBJ2-3,TRBV6-5,NA,NA,CASSSDRDTQYF,TGTGCCAGCAGTTCAGACAGGGATACGCAGTATTTT
TRBJ2-7,TRBV19,NA,TRBD1,CASSSSPGQFLGEQYF,TGTGCCAGTAGTTCCTCGCCGGGACAGTTTTTAGGAGAGCAGTACTTC
TRBJ1-4,TRBV7-9,NA,TRBD1,CASSLGTGVSEKLFF,TGTGCCAGCAGCTTAGGGACAGGGGTGTCTGAAAAACTGTTTTTT
TRBJ1-5,TRBV27,NA,TRBD1,CASSLKGTGTTLQPQHF,TGTGCCAGCAGCCTAAAGGGGACAGGGACAACCCTCCAGCCCCAGCATTTT
TRBJ2-7,TRBV27,NA,TRBD2,CASSLSISGRSEQYF,TGTGCCAGCAGTTTATCGATCAGCGGGAGGAGCGAGCAGTACTTC
TRBJ1-2,TRBV3-1/TRBV3-2,NA,NA,CASSQDLGGSRYGYTF,TGTGCCAGCAGCCAAGATTTAGGTGGCAGTCGCTATGGCTACACCTTC
TRBJ2-1,TRBV5-1,NA,TRBD2,CASSLVLAGDNEQFF,TGCGCCAGCAGCTTGGTTCTAGCGGGAGATAATGAGCAGTTCTTC
TRBJ2-5,TRBV2,NA,NA,CASSSLQGLTETQYF,TGTGCCAGCAGTTCTCTGCAGGGGTTAACGGAGACCCAGTACTTC
TRBJ1-3,TRBV7-8,few,NA,CASSLKLENTIYF,TGTGCCAGCAGCCTTAAGCTTGAAAACACCATATATTTT
TRBJ1-1,TRBV3-1/TRBV3-2,NA,NA,CASSQDHRLRNTEAFF,TGTGCCAGCAGCCAAGATCACAGGCTCAGAAACACTGAAGCTTTCTTT
TRBJ2-3,TRBV29-1,NA,NA,CSVERIRGTSTDTQYF,TGCAGCGTTGAACGGATTCGTGGGACCAGCACAGATACGCAGTATTTT
TRBJ1-1,TRBV4-1,NA,NA,CASSAGLNTEAFF,TGCGCCAGCAGCGCCGGTTTGAACACTGAAGCTTTCTTT
TRBJ1-1,TRBV4-2,NA,NA,CASSQDPRRDTEAFF,TGTGCCAGCAGCCAAGATCCGAGGAGGGACACTGAAGCTTTCTTT
TRBJ2-7,TRBV6-5,NA,NA,CASRRGLAAYEQYF,TGTGCCAGCAGGAGGGGGCTAGCGGCCTACGAGCAGTACTTC
TRBJ2-3,TRBV24-1,NA,TRBD1,CATSDSGQGADTQYF,TGTGCCACCAGTGATTCGGGACAGGGGGCAGATACGCAGTATTTT
TRBJ1-2,TRBV2,NA,NA,CASSAEQTIFGYTF,TGTGCCAGCAGTGCCGAACAGACTATTTTTGGCTACACCTTC
TRBJ1-1,TRBV7-8,NA,NA,CASSFQSRAEAFF,TGTGCCAGCAGCTTTCAATCGAGGGCTGAAGCTTTCTTT
TRBJ2-1,TRBV7-9,once,NA,CASSHRNARYTYNEQFF,TGTGCCAGCAGTCACAGAAATGCCAGGTACACCTACAATGAGCAGTTCTTC
TRBJ2-5,TRBV10-1,NA,NA,CASSNDRFEETQYF,TGCGCCAGCAGTAATGACAGGTTTGAGGAGACCCAGTACTTC
TRBJ2-7,TRBV18,once,NA,CASSPSRSSYEQYF,TGTGCCAGCTCACCGAGTAGGAGCTCCTACGAGCAGTACTTC
TRBJ2-7,TRBV9,NA,NA,CASSVEDRGYEQYF,TGTGCCAGCAGCGTAGAAGACAGAGGCTACGAGCAGTACTTC
TRBJ1-4,TRBV28,NA,NA,CASSSLGFGNEKLFF,TGTGCCAGCAGTTCCCTCGGGTTTGGTAATGAAAAACTGTTTTTT
TRBJ1-5,TRBV19,NA,NA,CASTDDRFSNQPQHF,TGTGCCAGTACCGATGACAGGTTTAGCAATCAGCCCCAGCATTTT
TRBJ1-4,TRBV6-5,NA,NA,CASTTTWNEKLFF,TGTGCCAGCACCACTACATGGAATGAAAAACTGTTTTTT
TRBJ1-6,TRBV5-4,NA,NA,CASSLSQANSPLHF,TGTGCCAGCAGCTTATCCCAGGCAAATTCACCCCTCCACTTT
TRBJ2-7,TRBV7-8,NA,TRBD2,CASSVASGDYEQYF,TGTGCCAGCAGCGTAGCTAGCGGCGACTACGAGCAGTACTTC
TRBJ1-5,TRBV2,NA,TRBD1,CASRAGTGASNQPQHF,TGTGCCAGCAGGGCCGGGACAGGGGCTAGCAATCAGCCCCAGCATTTT
TRBJ2-3,TRBV5-1,NA,TRBD1,CASSQGVVGTDTQYF,TGCGCCAGCAGCCAGGGGGTGGTGGGTACAGATACGCAGTATTTT
TRBJ1-5,TRBV10-2,NA,TRBD1,CASSDYGQGGNQPQHF,TGCGCCAGCAGCGACTACGGACAGGGAGGCAATCAGCCCCAGCATTTT
TRBJ1-5,TRBV2,NA,NA,CASSERTHQPQHF,TGTGCCAGCAGTGAAAGGACGCATCAGCCCCAGCATTTT
TRBJ1-2,TRBV19,few,NA,CASRPTSTGTYGYTF,TGTGCCAGTAGGCCCACCTCGACAGGAACTTATGGCTACACCTTC
TRBJ2-1,TRBV5-1,once,NA,CASSLTATITYNEQFF,TGCGCCAGCAGCTTGACGGCTACCATAACCTACAATGAGCAGTTCTTC
TRBJ2-2,TRBV3-1/TRBV3-2,NA,TRBD2,CASSQAGTSGSGELFF,TGTGCCAGCAGCCAAGCGGGGACTAGCGGGAGCGGGGAGCTGTTTTTT
TRBJ1-2,TRBV5-6,NA,NA,CASSLVSATNYGYTF,TGTGCCAGCAGCTTGGTCTCAGCTACTAACTATGGCTACACCTTC
TRBJ1-6,TRBV5-5,NA,NA,CASSPGPNNSPLHF,TGTGCCAGCAGCCCAGGACCTAATAATTCACCCCTCCACTTT
TRBJ2-2,TRBV11-3,once,TRBD2,CASRSGRAAGELFF,TGTGCCAGCAGGAGCGGGAGGGCCGCCGGGGAGCTGTTTTTT
TRBJ2-7,TRBV2,NA,NA,CASSPRAGPSYEQYF,TGTGCCAGCAGTCCCCGGGCAGGCCCTTCCTACGAGCAGTACTTC
TRBJ2-5,TRBV5-4,NA,TRBD2,CASTLAGVRETQYF,TGTGCCAGCACCTTAGCGGGAGTTCGCGAGACCCAGTACTTC
TRBJ2-7,TRBV6-2/TRBV6-3,NA,TRBD1,CASSLGQVIYEQYF,TGTGCCAGCAGCCTGGGACAGGTTATCTACGAGCAGTACTTC
TRBJ1-5,TRBV29-1,NA,NA,CSVAVRGGEPQHF,TGCAGCGTTGCGGTCAGGGGTGGTGAGCCCCAGCATTTT
TRBJ2-1,TRBV29-1,NA,NA,CSVGIYGSLYNEQFF,TGCAGCGTTGGGATTTACGGGTCCTTGTACAATGAGCAGTTCTTC
TRBJ2-2,TRBV5-4,NA,NA,CASHSGGNTGELFF,TGTGCCAGTCATAGCGGAGGGAACACCGGGGAGCTGTTTTTT
TRBJ1-2,TRBV27,NA,TRBD1,CASSLQGAFGYTF,TGTGCCAGCAGTTTGCAGGGGGCGTTTGGCTACACCTTC
TRBJ1-4,TRBV7-9,NA,NA,CASSTLPRGANEKLFF,TGTGCCAGCAGTACGCTTCCCCGGGGAGCTAATGAAAAACTGTTTTTT
TRBJ2-2,TRBV6-7,NA,NA,CASSPHTGELFF,TGTGCCAGCAGCCCCCACACCGGGGAGCTGTTTTTT